This T cell receptor (beta chain) was captured by sequencing in a study of neurological immune-mediated disorders. Ten or more counts support this clonotype. Its antigen remains unknown. It was blood bank volunteers in Maryland, USA who made up the healthy controls. PBMCs stored at -80 C, 2 million in total, were the source of the unsorted libraries. Overall study findings and caveats: Multiple sclerosis patients had less TCR clonal expansion than even healthy controls, unlike HTLV-1-associated myelopathy.

Germline V gene lookup returns CDR1 SQVTM and CDR2 ANQGSEA. Unmatched junction bases numbered 4, after V lost 6 bases and J lost 0 bases. The CDR3 sequence is 14 residues long. Synthesis of cDNA was performed by 5'RACE using 10-nucleotide random UMIs. TCRdb analysed the 5' RACE reads with MiXCR anew, one entry per CDR3 protein. The table has about 53,000 distinct CDR3 sequences, around 17% seen once; the top ten hold roughly 4.4%. The sequencing input was PBMCs. This chain links TRBV29-1 with TRBJ1-5, with 8 bases matching TRBD1. This receptor was taken from a man between 60 and 75 years old in good health. As DNA, the CDR3 is TGCAGCGTGGCGACAGGGGTTAGCAATCAGCCCCAGCATTTT. Its protein is CSVATGVSNQPQHF. The whole variable domain, filled in from reference TRBV29-1 and TRBJ1-5, reads SAVISQKPSRDICQRGTSLTIQCQVDSQVTMMFWYRQQPGQSLTLIATANQGSEATYESGFVIDKFPISRPNLTFSTLTVSNMSPEDSSIYLCSVATGVSNQPQHFGDGTRLSIL.